This T cell receptor beta chain originates from a study of vaccination effects on CD4 cells after COVID-19. General study findings and limits: Marked contraction was observed in infection-induced and vaccine-induced clones late after vaccination.

Note on this clone: Its specificity is not known.

The ViraFEST assay expanded antigen-specific CD4+ T cells with viral peptide pools before sequencing. Investigators separated out CD4+ T cells once 9 to 11 days of culture had passed. Vaccinated recipients, who were negative for nucleocapsid antibodies, had no history of SARS-CoV-2 infection. With 7.5 to 10 ug/ml peptides and 9 to 10 IU/ml IL-2, roughly 2.1 million PBMC per well were cultured. This table comes from immunoSEQ multiplex PCR, and its TCRdb copy is limited to in-frame clones, with some not included. The sample holds about 34,000 clones; around 78% are singletons and the top ten take 27%. This CDR3 has 14 residues. V was pared by 1 base and J by 2 bases, with 9 bases between. Germline CDR1 is SGHRS and CDR2 is YFSETQ.

This specimen was CD4+ T cells from PBMCs cultured with HCoV-OC43 spike peptides, taken before COVID-19 vaccination. As for subset: HCoV-OC43 spike overlapping peptide pool stimulation. This chain uses TRBV5-1 with TRBJ1-2, with D tentatively TRBD1 (5 bases). This receptor was obtained from a human donor who received a COVID-19 vaccine. The CDR3 here is CASSLMGGNYGYTF. The CDR3 DNA reads as TGCGCCAGCAGCTTGATGGGGGGAAACTATGGCTACACCTTC. Looking up the rest from reference TRBV5-1 and TRBJ1-2 gives the full variable domain: KAGVTQTPRYLIKTRGQQVTLSCSPISGHRSVSWYQQTPGQGLQFLFEYFSETQRNKGNFPGRFSGRQFSNSRSEMNVSTLELGDSALYLCASSLMGGNYGYTFGSGTRLTVV.